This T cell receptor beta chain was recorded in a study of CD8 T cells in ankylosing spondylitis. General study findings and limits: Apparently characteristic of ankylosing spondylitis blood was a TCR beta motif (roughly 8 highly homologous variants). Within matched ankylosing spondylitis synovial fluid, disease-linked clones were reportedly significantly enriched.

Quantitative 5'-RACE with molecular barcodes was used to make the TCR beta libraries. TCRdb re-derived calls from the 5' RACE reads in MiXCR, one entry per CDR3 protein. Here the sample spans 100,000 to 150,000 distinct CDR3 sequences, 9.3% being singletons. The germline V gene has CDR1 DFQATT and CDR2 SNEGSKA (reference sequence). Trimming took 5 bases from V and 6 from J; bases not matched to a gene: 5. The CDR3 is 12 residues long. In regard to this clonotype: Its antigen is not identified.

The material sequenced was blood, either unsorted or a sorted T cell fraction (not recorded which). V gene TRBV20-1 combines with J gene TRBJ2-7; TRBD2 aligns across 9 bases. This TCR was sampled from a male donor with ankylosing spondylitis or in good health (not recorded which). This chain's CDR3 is CSAHIAGVEQYF. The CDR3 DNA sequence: TGCAGTGCTCACATAGCGGGAGTCGAGCAGTACTTC.